This is a list of T cell receptor beta chains from one sample in a study of blood T cell repertoires in COVID-19. Sequenced by immunoSEQ multiplex PCR; TCRdb stores in-frame clones only, minus some. Here the sample spans 280,000 or so clones, about 83% being singletons. The sequenced material came from peripheral blood. These receptor sequences come from a woman aged 50 to 60 who had recovered from COVID-19. The conserved cysteine and the conserved F or W are not part of the CDR3 here.

j_call v_call cdr3_length cdr3_aa
TRBJ2-1 TRBV4-3 13 ASSQTLAGVNEQF
TRBJ1-6 TRBV19 15 ASSSRSGFSYNSPLH
TRBJ1-2 TRBV11-1 10 ASSRANYGYT
TRBJ2-3 TRBV4-2 13 ASSQDLAYTDTQY
TRBJ1-2 TRBV5-1 11 ASSSGRSYGYT
TRBJ2-1 TRBV9 14 ASSVGWTSGNNEQF
TRBJ2-5 TRBV7-2 15 ASSLAIGQGASETQY
TRBJ2-2 TRBV12-3/TRBV12-4 10 ASRFSPGELF
TRBJ1-6 TRBV14 10 ASSQVRSPLH
TRBJ2-3 TRBV19 13 ASTSQYAGPDTQY
TRBJ2-1 TRBV4-2 14 ASSQDASGGANEQF
TRBJ2-7 TRBV6-5 14 ASSYSTGTSSYEQY
TRBJ2-6 TRBV27 12 ASYSPRGANVLT
TRBJ1-4 TRBV3-1/TRBV3-2 12 ASSPAGGGEKLF
TRBJ1-3 TRBV5-4 15 ASSSGPSGQGRNTIY
TRBJ2-7 TRBV7-9 13 ASSSRGGLSYEQY
TRBJ2-3 TRBV5-6 12 ASSFQGGDLTQY
TRBJ1-5 TRBV7-8 17 ASSSRPEDRGLSNQPQH
TRBJ1-2 TRBV18 12 ASSPIETSGGYT
TRBJ2-2 TRBV11-2 15 ASSPWTSGRNTGELF
TRBJ2-5 TRBV30 13 AWTYSMREGETQY
TRBJ1-2 TRBV27 10 ASSSRVGGYT
TRBJ1-1 TRBV7-3 13 ASSLLGGEWTEAF
TRBJ1-1 TRBV28 11 ASRSRGNTEAF
TRBJ2-1 TRBV7-2 13 ASSFMQSSAAKQF
TRBJ2-6 TRBV6-4 11 ASSTGGANVLT
TRBJ1-2 TRBV6-5 10 ASSAGTYGYT
TRBJ1-4 TRBV7-3 17 ASRGAKVPEGQGREKLF
TRBJ1-1 TRBV28 13 ASRDRRVKNTEAF
TRBJ1-6 TRBV3-1/TRBV3-2 13 ASSQGQYINSPLH
TRBJ2-7 TRBV20-1 13 SASWGETGVHEQY
TRBJ1-2 TRBV29-1 11 SVFGTALGGYT
TRBJ1-3 TRBV27 14 ASSPASGVSGNTIY
TRBJ1-6 TRBV4-1 12 ASARDTFNSPLH
TRBJ1-4 TRBV4-2 18 ASSQEGVTGGNLVNEKLF
TRBJ2-3 TRBV7-2 11 ASNTQRTDTQY
TRBJ2-7 TRBV24-1 14 ATSSAGTGVFREQY
TRBJ2-4 TRBV19 15 ASSIVVREGLLDIQY
TRBJ2-3 TRBV24-1 15 ATSDSVRLAGGDTQY
TRBJ2-3 TRBV6-1 15 ASSEIRGVLTTDTQY
TRBJ2-5 TRBV2 13 ASSAERGARETQY
TRBJ1-4 TRBV28 14 ASLGSGRATNEKLF
TRBJ2-7 TRBV5-1 14 ASSSPTGALSYEQY
TRBJ1-5 TRBV19 12 ASSPEGGHQPQH
TRBJ1-1 TRBV28 14 ASSSRLGTGNTEAF
TRBJ2-3 TRBV28 14 ASSSILGQPSATQY
TRBJ1-6 TRBV18 13 ASSPGTVDNSPLH
TRBJ2-1 TRBV11-3 13 ASSYPWGVREEQF
TRBJ2-2 TRBV6-5 13 ASSYGQGNTGELF
TRBJ2-7 TRBV7-2 14 ASSSPGGGAPHEQY
TRBJ2-3 TRBV13 13 ASSPGGAGGDTQY
TRBJ1-6 TRBV11-2 13 ASSLEAGRVSPLH
TRBJ2-2 TRBV5-6 14 ASSLDGTQITGELF
TRBJ2-3 TRBV5-4 15 ASSRRLAGEGTDTQY
TRBJ1-1 TRBV7-8 13 ASSLGAQGYTEAF
TRBJ1-2 TRBV28 15 ASSPVRGILSVSGYT
TRBJ2-3 TRBV7-3 13 ASSPPGGGTDTQY
TRBJ1-3 TRBV28 14 ASSFTRTGTGNTIY
TRBJ2-7 TRBV27 12 ASSLLRSSAEQY